This entry lists 22 T cell receptor beta chains sequenced from one sample in a study of blood T cell repertoires in COVID-19. Clones were sequenced by immunoSEQ multiplex PCR, and TCRdb holds only the in-frame ones, with some missing. The data show some 220,000 clones, 70% to 90% seen once. The material sequenced was peripheral blood. The receptors shown here come from a human donor in a cohort sampled during active COVID-19.

J is TRBJ2-7 and V is TRBV15, with D possibly matching TRBD2 (5 bases). Germline CDR1 reads LNHNV; CDR2 reads YYDKDF (reference sequence). The ends were cut back, 2 bases at V and 3 bases at J, with 14 bases in the middle. The CDR3 length is 15 residues. CDR3 nucleotide sequence: TGTGCCACCAGCAGACCCCCCCCCGGGAACTACGAGCAGTACTTC. This encodes CATSRPPPGNYEQYF.

This chain connects TRBV28 to TRBJ2-1; D is undetermined. Germline V gene data show CDR1 as MDHEN and CDR2 as SYDVKM. The V end was cut by 3 bases, the J end by 0 bases, with 9 bases between. This CDR3 spans 15 amino acids. The CDR3 coding sequence is TGTGCCAGCAGTTTGCACCTAGGCTCCTACAATGAGCAGTTCTTC. Amino acids: CASSLHLGSYNEQFF.

This chain joins TRBV6-1 and TRBJ2-3; 7 bases line up with TRBD2. There are 14 residues in the CDR3. Germline CDR1 reads MNHNS; CDR2 reads SASEGT. Losses at the gene ends were 3 bases for V and 5 bases for J; bases not matched to a gene: 5. The CDR3 coding sequence is TGTGCCAGCAGTGACCCAGGGAGGGGAGATACGCAGTATTTT. Translating gives CASSDPGRGDTQYF.

CDR3 DNA sequence: TGCAGTGCTAGTTTCGGTCGGTCTCTTGGAGGCACTGAAGCTTTCTTT. It encodes CSASFGRSLGGTEAFF. The chain links TRBV20-1 to TRBJ1-1; D call uncertain. Trimming pared 3 bases from V and 4 bases from J, leaving 21 bases between. There are 16 residues in the CDR3. Germline-derived CDR1 and CDR2 are DFQATT and SNEGSKA (reference sequence).

The genes are TRBV9 and TRBJ2-5; unclear D gene. The V and J ends lost 0 bases and 2 bases respectively, with 8 bases between them. This CDR3 spans 14 amino acids. CDR1 is SGDLS and CDR2 is YYNGEE in the germline V gene. This CDR3 is CASSVGAEQETQYF. DNA for the CDR3: TGTGCCAGCAGCGTAGGGGCAGAACAAGAGACCCAGTACTTC.

The V gene is TRBV18, the J gene TRBJ1-1, with 12 bases identical to TRBD1. The CDR3 is 15 amino acids. The V gene's germline CDR1 is KGHSH and CDR2 LQKENI. After removal of 3 bases from V and 5 bases from J, the junction contained 4 bases not matched to a gene. In DNA form, the CDR3 reads TGTGCCAGCTCACCCCAGGGACAGGGGGCGACTGAAGCTTTCTTT. Translating it yields CASSPQGQGATEAFF.

V usage is TRBV27 and J usage is TRBJ1-4; TRBD1 agrees at 8 bases. The germline gives CDR1 MNHEY, CDR2 SMNVEV (reference sequence). V gave up 0 bases and J gave up 10 bases; unmatched junction bases: 4. The CDR3 covers 14 residues. DNA of the CDR3: TGTGCCAGCAGTTTATCGGGCAGGGGGCTAAAACTGTTTTTT. Its protein is CASSLSGRGLKLFF.

The V and J genes are TRBV7-9 and TRBJ2-7, with 7 bases fitting TRBD2. V was pared by 1 base and J by 5 bases, with 2 bases of the junction left unmatched. CDR3 size: 13 residues. Looked up from germline, CDR1 is SEHNR and CDR2 is FQNEAQ (reference sequence). The CDR3 bases are TGTGCCAGCAGCTTAGGGGCGGGGGACGAGCAGTACTTC. Its translation: CASSLGAGDEQYF.

This chain links TRBV19 with TRBJ2-1, with a tentative D call TRBD2 (6 bases). V lost 6 bases and J lost 0, with 15 bases in between. The CDR3 length is 16 residues. Germline CDR1 and CDR2: LNHDA and SQIVND (reference sequence). The CDR3 sequence: CASRISRGVSYNEQFF. In DNA, the CDR3 is TGTGCCAGTAGAATCTCGCGGGGAGTCTCCTACAATGAGCAGTTCTTC.

V gene TRBV7-9 combines with J gene TRBJ1-1, with D possibly matching TRBD1 (5 bases). Trimming removed 3 bases from V and 5 bases from J, with 13 bases in between. This CDR3 is 14 amino acids long. Germline V gives CDR1 SEHNR, CDR2 FQNEAQ (reference sequence). The CDR3 DNA reads as TGTGCCAGCAGCTTGGGGAAGGAGGGGACTGAAGCTTTCTTT. Translated: CASSLGKEGTEAFF. Combining the CDR3 with reference TRBV7-9 and TRBJ1-1 gives the whole variable domain DTGVSQNPRHKITKRGQNVTFRCDPISEHNRLYWYRQTLGQGPEFLTYFQNEAQLEKSRLLSDRFSAERPKGSFSTLEIQRTEQGDSAMYLCASSLGKEGTEAFFGQGTRLTVV.

The V gene is TRBV27, the J gene TRBJ1-1; D is ambiguous. Germline V gene sequence: CDR1 MNHEY, CDR2 SMNVEV (reference sequence). CDR3 length: 13 amino acids. V was trimmed by 6 bases and J by 3 bases, leaving 11 bases between them. As DNA, the CDR3 is TGTGCCAGCAGACGTAAATCGGACACTGAAGCTTTCTTT. Translation: CASRRKSDTEAFF.

This clone appeared many times. The V gene is TRBV5-5, the J gene TRBJ2-3; D gene unclear. Germline CDR1 reads SGHKS; CDR2 reads YYEKEE (reference sequence). Trimming stripped 1 base from V and 3 bases from J, with 12 bases between. This CDR3 is built from 15 residues. This chain's CDR3 is CASSLYDSRTDTQYF. CDR3 sequence (DNA): TGTGCCAGCAGCTTGTATGACTCAAGAACAGATACGCAGTATTTT.

This clone has just one count. V usage is TRBV7-6 and J usage is TRBJ2-2; tentative D call: TRBD2 (6 bases). Germline CDR1 is SGHVS and CDR2 is FNYEAQ. The CDR3 runs to 15 residues. V was shortened by 5 bases and J by 0 bases, with 10 bases between the two germline ends. CDR3 sequence (DNA): TGTGCCAGCAGCCTTAGGACTACGAACACCGGGGAGCTGTTTTTT. Amino acid sequence: CASSLRTTNTGELFF.

The chain carries TRBV28 and TRBJ1-1, with D perhaps matching TRBD1 (5 bases). The germline CDR1 and CDR2 sequences are MDHEN and SYDVKM. The V end lost 7 bases, the J end lost 0 bases, and 12 bases lay between the germline ends. The CDR3 is made up of 14 amino acids. Written as DNA, the CDR3 is TGTGCCAGCACATTTCACAGGATGAACACTGAAGCTTTCTTT. It is translated as CASTFHRMNTEAFF.

The chain carries TRBV11-3 and TRBJ2-1; TRBD2 matches at 12 bases. Losses at the gene ends were 3 bases for V and 8 bases for J; bases not matched to a gene: 11. The CDR3 contains 17 residues. Per germline, CDR1 SGHNT and CDR2 YENEEA. The CDR3 DNA is TGTGCCAGCAGCTTGACTAGCGGGAGTTTCTCAGGGGATGAGCAGTTCTTC. Protein: CASSLTSGSFSGDEQFF. Supplemented by reference TRBV11-3 and TRBJ2-1, the full variable domain reads EAGVVQSPRYKIIEKKQPVAFWCNPISGHNTLYWYLQNLGQGPELLIRYENEEAVDDSQLPKDRFSAERLKGVDSTLKIQPAELGDSAVYLCASSLTSGSFSGDEQFFGPGTRLTVL.

The rearrangement uses TRBV5-4 and TRBJ2-7, with 8 positions matching TRBD1. Germline CDR1 SGHNT, CDR2 YYREEE (reference sequence). This CDR3 has 15 amino acids. The J segment lost 5 bases and the V segment lost 4 bases, leaving 11 bases of the junction unmatched. The CDR3 coding sequence is TGTGCCAGCAGCCAAGGACAGGGAGAATGGGACGAGCAGTACTTC. Encoded protein: CASSQGQGEWDEQYF.

The J gene is TRBJ2-7, the V gene TRBV2; tentative D call: TRBD1 (5 bases). The V gene lost 8 bases and the J gene lost 3 bases, with 17 bases spanning the gap. The CDR3 is made up of 14 amino acids. The germline CDR1 and CDR2 sequences are SNHLY and FYNNEI. The CDR3 DNA reads as TGTGCCAGCCATATTCCATCCCAGGGCTACGAGCAGTACTTC. Its protein is CASHIPSQGYEQYF.

V and J are TRBV7-2 and TRBJ2-5; D call uncertain. The V gene's germline CDR1 is SGHTA and CDR2 FQGNSA. Deletions cut 2 bases from V and 4 bases from J, with 8 bases between. CDR3 size: 13 residues. CDR3 nucleotides: TGTGCCAGCAGCTTACTAGGTACAGAGACCCAGTACTTC. Protein product: CASSLLGTETQYF.

J is TRBJ1-1 and V is TRBV4-3; D is unclear. CDR3 size: 14 residues. Trimming cost V 1 base and J 4 bases, with 10 bases left between them. The germline gives CDR1 LGHNA, CDR2 YSLEER. The CDR3 DNA reads TGCGCCAGCAGCCAAGGACCCTGGAGCACTGAAGCTTTCTTT. This sequence encodes CASSQGPWSTEAFF.

The CDR3 nucleotides read TGTGCCAGCAGCTTAATGGAGCTACTAGCGGGGGGCAGCACAGATACGCAGTATTTT. Amino acids: CASSLMELLAGGSTDTQYF. This sequence joins TRBV7-9 and TRBJ2-3, with 12 bases matching TRBD2. The germline gives CDR1 SEHNR, CDR2 FQNEAQ (reference sequence). After removal of 2 bases from V and 0 bases from J, the junction contained 9 bases not matched to a gene. The CDR3 is made up of 19 amino acids.

This clone was recorded only once. The chain combines TRBV5-8 with TRBJ2-2, with D tentatively TRBD2 (6 bases). The CDR3 contains 17 residues. The ends were cut back, 3 bases at V and 7 bases at J, with 22 bases in the middle. The V gene's germline CDR1 is SGHTS and CDR2 YDEGEE. The CDR3 sequence is CASSSWVEGPDYGELFF. CDR3 nucleotide sequence: TGTGCCAGCAGCTCCTGGGTGGAGGGCCCAGACTACGGGGAGCTGTTTTTT.

In its sample, this clone was seen once. The chain has TRBV7-8 and TRBJ1-5, with D unresolved. V was shortened by 1 base and J by 7 bases, with 8 bases between the two germline ends. The CDR3 runs to 13 residues. Looked up from germline, CDR1 is SGHVS and CDR2 is FQNEAQ. The CDR3 DNA follows: TGTGCCAGCAGCTTAGGGGCAGAGCAGCCCCAGCATTTT. It encodes CASSLGAEQPQHF.